The 11 T cell receptor beta chains below all came from one sample that was sequenced in a study of blood T cells in healthy people across ages. The authors ran a second PCR of about 7 to 11 cycles using a sample-barcoded 5' primer and a J-beta primer mix. TCRdb ran MiXCR on the 5' RACE reads and lists one entry per CDR3 protein. The sample has hundreds of thousands of distinct CDR3 sequences; approximately 21% are singletons. The sequencing sample was made of blood. The receptors shown here come from a man between 70 and 80 years old in good health.

This clonotype was counted only a few times. The chain links TRBV28 to TRBJ2-2, with a possible D match to TRBD1 (6 bases). The CDR3 spans 17 residues. The germline V and J ends were trimmed by 2 bases and 0 bases, with 13 bases remaining between them. Germline CDR1 MDHEN, CDR2 SYDVKM. In nucleotides, the CDR3 is TGTGCCAGCAGTTTAGTCCGGACAGTCTCGAACACCGGGGAGCTGTTTTTT. This translates into CASSLVRTVSNTGELFF.

Only a few counts were recorded for this clonotype. The V gene is TRBV15, the J gene TRBJ1-2; D is ambiguous. With 0 bases removed from V and 2 bases from J, the gap between germline ends came to 4 bases. Germline lookup yields CDR1 LNHNV and CDR2 YYDKDF (reference sequence). The CDR3 consists of 13 residues. The CDR3 DNA is TGTGCCACCAGCAGAGACAGGAACTATGGCTACACCTTC. Residues: CATSRDRNYGYTF.

This clonotype has a handful of counts. V gene TRBV20-1 combines with J gene TRBJ1-6; D gene ambiguous. The V end lost 0 bases, the J end lost 18 bases, and 9 bases lay between the germline ends. The V gene's germline CDR1 is DFQATT and CDR2 SNEGSKA (reference sequence). This CDR3 is 10 amino acids long. The CDR3 spells CSARDQAHHF. CDR3 DNA sequence: TGCAGTGCTAGAGATCAGGCCCACCACTTT.

The chain has TRBV5-6 and TRBJ1-2; perhaps TRBD1 as D (6 bases). V lost 4 bases and J lost 7, with 17 bases in between. The CDR3 runs 14 residues. Germline lookup yields CDR1 SGHDT and CDR2 YYEEEE. CDR3 in DNA: TGTGCCAGCAGCCCGCGGACAGCATTTCCTGGCTACACCTTC. Its protein product is CASSPRTAFPGYTF.

J is TRBJ2-2 and V is TRBV6-2 or TRBV6-3; D gene unclear. This CDR3 has 14 residues. Germline values: CDR1 MNHEY, CDR2 SVGEGT. Trimming left V 2 bases short and J 8 bases short, with 12 bases between. The CDR3 spells CASSYGPTGGELFF. CDR3 nucleotide sequence: TGTGCCAGCAGTTACGGGCCGACCGGAGGGGAGCTGTTTTTT.

The chain carries TRBV20-1 and TRBJ2-3, with D tentatively TRBD2 (5 bases). The CDR3 totals 17 residues. Trimming stripped 3 bases from V and 3 bases from J, with 22 bases between. The V gene's germline CDR1 is DFQATT and CDR2 SNEGSKA (reference sequence). In DNA, the CDR3 is TGCAGTGCTAGGAAGGGTCGGGCAAGGGAGAGGACAGATACGCAGTATTTT. The encoded protein is CSARKGRARERTDTQYF.

Only a few counts were recorded for this clonotype. The V gene is TRBV29-1, the J gene TRBJ1-1; no definite D call. Deletions cut 6 bases from V and 0 bases from J, with 8 bases between. Per germline, CDR1 SQVTM and CDR2 ANQGSEA. The CDR3 is 12 residues long. CDR3 protein: CSVHYMNTEAFF. CDR3 DNA sequence: TGCAGCGTCCATTACATGAACACTGAAGCTTTCTTT.

This clonotype was observed a few times. The V call is TRBV10-3, the J call TRBJ2-7; 9 bases are shared with TRBD2. This CDR3 contains 16 residues. Germline V gene lookup returns CDR1 ENHRY and CDR2 SYGVKD. V lost 0 bases and J lost 5; bases outside the gene matches: 8. Here the CDR3 reads CAISESSAGGENEQYF. The CDR3 DNA sequence: TGTGCCATCAGTGAGTCCTCAGCGGGAGGAGAGAACGAGCAGTACTTC.

The rearrangement links TRBV5-1 to TRBJ2-3; 13 bases line up with TRBD2. This CDR3 is built from 17 residues. In germline, CDR1 is SGHRS, CDR2 YFSETQ. The V and J ends lost 3 bases and 0 bases, in that order; junction bases with no gene match: 4. Here the CDR3 DNA reads TGCGCCAGCAGCTCCGGGACTAGCGGGATCAGCACAGATACGCAGTATTTT. The encoded protein is CASSSGTSGISTDTQYF.

This clonotype was observed a few times. This rearrangement joins TRBV25-1 to TRBJ1-6; perhaps TRBD1 as D (5 bases). The CDR3 runs 13 residues. The ends were cut back, 6 bases at V and 10 bases at J, with 13 bases in the middle. Germline CDR1 is MGHDK and CDR2 is SYGVNS. CDR3 in DNA: TGTGCCAGCAGCACCAGGGCCGGGTCACCCCTCCACTTT. This codes for CASSTRAGSPLHF.

The table lists this clonotype with a few counts. The gene calls are TRBV12-3 or TRBV12-4 and TRBJ2-5; TRBD1 aligns across 9 bases. The CDR3 has 15 residues. Trimming took 6 bases from V and 0 from J; bases not matched to a gene: 5. CDR3 sequence reads: CASSGQGLYQETQYF. CDR3 DNA sequence: TGTGCCAGCAGCGGACAGGGGCTGTACCAAGAGACCCAGTACTTC.